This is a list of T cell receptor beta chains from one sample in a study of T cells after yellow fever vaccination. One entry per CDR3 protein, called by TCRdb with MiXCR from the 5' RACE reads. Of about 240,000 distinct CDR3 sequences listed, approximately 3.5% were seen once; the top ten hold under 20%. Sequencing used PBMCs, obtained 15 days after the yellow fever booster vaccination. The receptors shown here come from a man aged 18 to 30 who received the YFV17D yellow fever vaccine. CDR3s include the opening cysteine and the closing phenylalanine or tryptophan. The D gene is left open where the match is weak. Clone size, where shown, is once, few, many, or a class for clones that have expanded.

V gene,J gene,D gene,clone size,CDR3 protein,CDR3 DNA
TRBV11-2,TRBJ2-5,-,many,CASSLGGARSYQETQYF,TGTGCCAGCAGCTTGGGGGGGGCTAGGTCGTACCAAGAGACCCAGTACTTC
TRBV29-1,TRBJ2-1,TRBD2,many,CSATPLAGGNEQFF,TGCAGCGCGACCCCACTAGCGGGGGGAAATGAGCAGTTCTTC
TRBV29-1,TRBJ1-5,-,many,CSVGGGDQPQHF,TGCAGCGTTGGGGGAGGGGATCAGCCCCAGCATTTT
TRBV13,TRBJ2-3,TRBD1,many,CASSQVRGTGGDTQYF,TGTGCCAGCAGCCAGGTCCGAGGGACAGGGGGAGATACGCAGTATTTT
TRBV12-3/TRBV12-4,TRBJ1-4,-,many,CASTRSRGQLFF,TGTGCCAGCACTCGAAGCCGGGGCCAACTGTTTTTT
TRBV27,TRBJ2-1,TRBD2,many,CASSFSLFRGGSNEQFF,TGTGCCAGCAGTTTTTCGTTATTTCGGGGGGGCTCGAATGAGCAGTTCTTC
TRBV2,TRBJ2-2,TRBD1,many,CAGGQGAGELFF,TGTGCCGGGGGACAGGGGGCCGGGGAGCTGTTTTTT
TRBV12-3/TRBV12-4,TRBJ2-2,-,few,CASIQGFNTGELFF,TGTGCCAGCATCCAGGGATTTAACACCGGGGAGCTGTTTTTT
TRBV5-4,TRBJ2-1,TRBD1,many,CASSNQGTGKNNEQFF,TGTGCCAGCAGTAACCAGGGGACAGGGAAAAACAATGAGCAGTTCTTC
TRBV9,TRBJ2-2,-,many,CASSSNMGGRKTGELFF,TGTGCCAGCAGCTCCAACATGGGGGGCAGGAAGACCGGGGAGCTGTTTTTT
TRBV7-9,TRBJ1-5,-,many,CASSLVGPTNQPQHF,TGTGCCAGCAGCTTAGTAGGGCCCACCAATCAGCCCCAGCATTTT
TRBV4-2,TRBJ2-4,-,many,CASSQEGQSGTKNIQYF,TGTGCCAGCAGCCAAGAAGGCCAGTCGGGGACCAAAAACATTCAGTACTTC
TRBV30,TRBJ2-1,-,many,CAWAGDSTYNEQFF,TGTGCCTGGGCAGGGGACTCTACTTACAATGAGCAGTTCTTC
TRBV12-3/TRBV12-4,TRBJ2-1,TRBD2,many,CASRPSGTSGYNEQFF,TGTGCCAGCAGGCCCTCCGGGACTAGCGGATACAATGAGCAGTTCTTC
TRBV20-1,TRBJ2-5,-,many,CSARDGVGKETQYF,TGCAGTGCTAGAGATGGAGTGGGCAAAGAGACCCAGTACTTC
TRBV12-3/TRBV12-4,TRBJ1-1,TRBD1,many,CASSPTLGQGDTEAFF,TGTGCCAGCAGCCCTACTCTCGGACAGGGGGACACTGAAGCTTTCTTT
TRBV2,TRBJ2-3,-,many,CASSMTGSFADTQYF,TGTGCCAGCAGTATGACAGGATCCTTCGCAGATACGCAGTATTTT
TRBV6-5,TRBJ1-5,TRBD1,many,CASSMQGGSPQHF,TGTGCCAGCAGTATGCAGGGGGGGTCGCCCCAGCATTTT
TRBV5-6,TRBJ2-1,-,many,CASSLPLPGGEQFF,TGTGCCAGCAGCCTACCATTGCCGGGCGGTGAGCAGTTCTTC
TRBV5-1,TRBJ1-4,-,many,CASSRTGPGEGEKLFF,TGCGCCAGCAGCCGTACTGGTCCCGGCGAAGGTGAAAAACTGTTTTTT
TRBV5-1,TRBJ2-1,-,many,CASSGVDLGEQFF,TGCGCCAGCAGCGGGGTGGATTTGGGTGAGCAGTTCTTC
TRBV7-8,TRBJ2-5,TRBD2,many,CASSFSGEQETQYF,TGTGCCAGCAGCTTTAGCGGGGAACAAGAGACCCAGTACTTC
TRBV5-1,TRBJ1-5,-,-,CASSYGGSGDQPQHF,TGCGCCAGCAGCTACGGGGGGTCGGGGGATCAGCCCCAGCATTTT
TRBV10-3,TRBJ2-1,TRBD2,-,CATLPAASGGNEQFF,TGTGCCACCCTTCCGGCGGCTAGCGGCGGCAATGAGCAGTTCTTC
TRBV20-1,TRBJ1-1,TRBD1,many,CSARMTGGTEAFF,TGCAGTGCTAGAATGACAGGGGGCACTGAAGCTTTCTTT
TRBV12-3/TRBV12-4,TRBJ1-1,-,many,CASLNPDGTTEAFF,TGTGCCAGCCTTAATCCGGACGGGACCACTGAAGCTTTCTTT
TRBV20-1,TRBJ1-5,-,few,CSARSGMDNQPQHF,TGCAGTGCTAGATCAGGGATGGACAATCAGCCCCAGCATTTT
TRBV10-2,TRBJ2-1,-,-,CASRRDARSSYNEQFF,TGCGCCAGCAGGCGGGACGCTCGAAGCTCCTACAATGAGCAGTTCTTC
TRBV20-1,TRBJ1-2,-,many,CSASPLTGINGYTF,TGCAGTGCCAGCCCCTTAACAGGGATCAATGGCTACACCTTC
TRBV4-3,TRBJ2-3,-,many,CASSQTLPSAGVTDTQYF,TGCGCCAGCAGCCAGACTCTCCCCTCGGCAGGGGTGACAGATACGCAGTATTTT
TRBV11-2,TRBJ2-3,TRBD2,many,CASSLLAGGDTQYF,TGTGCCAGCAGCTTACTAGCGGGGGGAGATACGCAGTATTTT
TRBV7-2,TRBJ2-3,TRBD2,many,CASRSLAGGFADTQYF,TGTGCCAGCAGGTCACTAGCGGGGGGTTTCGCAGATACGCAGTATTTT
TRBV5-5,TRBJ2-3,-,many,CASSLAQGLLGTDTQYF,TGTGCCAGCAGCTTGGCGCAAGGGCTCTTGGGCACAGATACGCAGTATTTT
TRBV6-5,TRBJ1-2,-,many,CASSRDLNYGYTF,TGTGCCAGCAGCCGGGACCTTAACTATGGCTACACCTTC
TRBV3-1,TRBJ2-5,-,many,CASSQDDGRETQYF,TGTGCCAGCAGCCAAGACGATGGTCGAGAGACCCAGTACTTC
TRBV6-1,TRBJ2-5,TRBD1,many,CASSEGQGVKTQYF,TGTGCCAGCAGTGAAGGACAGGGGGTTAAGACCCAGTACTTC
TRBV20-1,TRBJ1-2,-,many,CSVGENYGYTF,TGCAGTGTCGGAGAAAACTATGGCTACACCTTC
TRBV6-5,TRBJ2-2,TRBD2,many,CASSYSLLAGGNTGELFF,TGTGCCAGCAGTTACTCACTGCTAGCGGGGGGGAACACCGGGGAGCTGTTTTTT
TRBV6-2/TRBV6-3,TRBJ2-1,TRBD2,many,CASINGRGNEQFF,TGTGCCAGCATCAACGGGAGGGGTAATGAGCAGTTCTTC
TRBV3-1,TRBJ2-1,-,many,CASSQESLGRNEQFF,TGTGCCAGCAGCCAAGAATCCTTAGGCCGGAATGAGCAGTTCTTC
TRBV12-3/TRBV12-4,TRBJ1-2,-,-,CASSSGEGYTF,TGTGCCAGCAGTTCGGGGGAAGGCTACACCTTC
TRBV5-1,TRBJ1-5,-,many,CASSLDTNQPQHF,TGCGCCAGCAGCTTAGACACCAATCAGCCCCAGCATTTT
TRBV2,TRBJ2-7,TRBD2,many,CASSESRGGYEQYF,TGTGCCAGCAGTGAGTCCCGGGGGGGATACGAGCAGTACTTC
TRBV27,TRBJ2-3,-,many,CASSRQATDTQYF,TGTGCCAGCAGTAGGCAGGCTACAGATACGCAGTATTTT
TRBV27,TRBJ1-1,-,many,CASGGPLNTEAFF,TGTGCCAGCGGAGGGCCTCTGAACACTGAAGCTTTCTTT